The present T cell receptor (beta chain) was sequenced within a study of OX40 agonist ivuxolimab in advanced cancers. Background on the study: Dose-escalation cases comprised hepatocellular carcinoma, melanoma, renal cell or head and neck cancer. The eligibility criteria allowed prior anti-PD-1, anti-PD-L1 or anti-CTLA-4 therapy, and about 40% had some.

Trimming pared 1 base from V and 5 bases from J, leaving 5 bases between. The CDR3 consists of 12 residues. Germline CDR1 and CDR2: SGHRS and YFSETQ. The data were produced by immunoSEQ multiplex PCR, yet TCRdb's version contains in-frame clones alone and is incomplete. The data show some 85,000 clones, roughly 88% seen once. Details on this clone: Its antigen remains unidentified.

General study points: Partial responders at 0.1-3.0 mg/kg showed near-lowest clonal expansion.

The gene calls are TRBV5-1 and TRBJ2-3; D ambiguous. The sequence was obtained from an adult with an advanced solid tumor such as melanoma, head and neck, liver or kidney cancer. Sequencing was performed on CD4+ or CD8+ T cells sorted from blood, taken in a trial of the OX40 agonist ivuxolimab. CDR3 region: CASSLSLDTQYF. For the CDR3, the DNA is TGCGCCAGCAGCTTGTCATTAGATACGCAGTATTTT.